This T cell receptor beta chain was found in a study of T cells in Graves' hyperthyroidism and ophthalmopathy (dated by TCRdb to the late 2010s). Study-level background: Peripheral blood samples were taken at the time of initial diagnosis, prior to any treatment. TCR V-J signatures able to tell the groups apart were searched for in a discovery cohort of 95 or so patients, of whom about 40 had Graves' ophthalmopathy and 55 to 60 had stable Graves' hyperthyroidism. Whether ophthalmopathy could be predicted prospectively was tested in an independent validation cohort made up of under 20 hyperthyroidism patients plus 17 patients who later progressed to ophthalmopathy. The 90 to 100 discovery patients were randomly divided into training and test sets at a 7:3 ratio. In addition, the study compared T-cell repertoires in thyroid tissue and in blood from several Graves' hyperthyroidism patients. After blood sampling, hyperthyroidism patients were treated with methimazole at a starting dose of 30 mg daily, and ophthalmopathy patients were treated with high-dose intravenous methylprednisolone. The paper reports TCR Vbeta CDR3 sequencing of roughly 140 peripheral blood samples: under 45 ophthalmopathy, some 80 hyperthyroidism and 17 progressor patients.

The CDR3 numbers 16 residues from cysteine through phenylalanine. Just the 48-base CDR3 DNA is kept, in frame starting at base 1. For this chain, trimming is 4 bases at the V end and 0 bases at the J end, and the number of junction bases without a gene match is 2. Taken from the germline V gene (reference sequence), the CDR1 and CDR2 loops are SGHKS and YYEKEE. TCR beta CDR3 regions were amplified from RNA transcripts. The first round of RT-PCR for the TCR CDR3 was performed with the HTBI primer set and the Qiagen OneStep RT-PCR kit. Libraries were constructed in a second round of multiplex PCR, after which size selection and purification were performed. Sequencing of the libraries was done on an Illumina HiSeq2000 using paired-end 100 bp reads. The published analysis was carried out like this. Raw data were processed with SOAPnuke, discarding reads with adapters, uncalled bases, mean Phred below 15, or no exact constant-primer or identifier match. High-quality paired reads were merged using COPE v1.2.5, and each unique nucleotide sequence was defined as a clonotype. MiTCR v1.1 was used to align the clonotypes against IMGT TRBV, TRBD and TRBJ reference segments. Only V-J combinations with frequency above 0.0001, covering approximately 99% of repertoires, were analysed. A TCS score was defined as the ratio of F50 (clonal expansion) to E x V (chaos), with BLOSUM62-based TCRdist applied between CDR3 peptides within each V-J. Welch's t-statistics and random forest reduced roughly 540 V-J features to 13, which were used in a naive Bayes classifier (R e1071). TCRdb trimmed the raw reads at Q25, called clones with MiXCR and kept productive beta chains. Under each unique CDR3 protein, matching rows form one entry showing the most common genes and DNA. The V and J calls here are based on TCRdb, not the publication. Present in this sample are hundreds of thousands of distinct CDR3 sequences, 12% to 15% of which were seen just once. The leading ten clones occupy roughly a tenth of the sample.

Overall study results and their limits: Sample size was not statistically predetermined, and blinding of investigators to group allocation was not performed. In validation, the model predicted progression to ophthalmopathy with 55% to 71% sensitivity and roughly 75% specificity, a median of 6.5 months before onset. A model built on a 13 V-J signature distinguished ophthalmopathy from stable hyperthyroidism, reaching about 89% sensitivity and under 84% specificity in cross-validation and 80%/75% in testing. Most expanded thyroid clonotypes (frequency above 0.001) were also detected in blood, suggesting blood repertoires may reflect thyroid immune responses.

Stable Graves' hyperthyroidism was defined as no progression to ophthalmopathy during 18 months of follow-up. Hyperthyroidism patients were newly diagnosed, with disease duration under 2 months, and aged 18 to 65 years. Patients with uncontrolled infections, other autoimmune diseases, pregnancy or lactation were excluded. Diagnoses were based on clinical symptoms, serum thyroxine and TRAb, thyroid ultrasound and orbital computed tomography. Ficoll-Paque density gradient centrifugation was used to isolate PBMCs from under 11 ml of fresh peripheral blood. Total RNA was extracted using Trizol reagent, and RNA quality was assessed on an Agilent 2100 Bioanalyzer. Notes on this clonotype: The clone's antigen remains unknown. No qualities accompany the bases; no much larger clone lies one base away.

The clonotype was recovered from a young woman with Graves' hyperthyroidism. What was sequenced was blood. The chain links TRBV5-5 with TRBJ2-2; 11 junctional bases match TRBD1. The DNA is TGTGCCAGCAGCGGACAGGGGGCCACGAACACCGGGGAGCTGTTTTTT. Its translation reads: CASSGQGATNTGELFF.